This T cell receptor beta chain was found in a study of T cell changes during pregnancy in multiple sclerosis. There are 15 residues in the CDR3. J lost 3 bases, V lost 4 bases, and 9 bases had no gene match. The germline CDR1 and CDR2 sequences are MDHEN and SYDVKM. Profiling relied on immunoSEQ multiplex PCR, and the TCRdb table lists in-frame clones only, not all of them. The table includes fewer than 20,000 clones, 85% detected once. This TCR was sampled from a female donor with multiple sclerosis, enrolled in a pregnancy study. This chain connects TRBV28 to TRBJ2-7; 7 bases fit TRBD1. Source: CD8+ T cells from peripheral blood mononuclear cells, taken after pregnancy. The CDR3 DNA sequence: TGTGCCAGCAGTTACTTTCAGGGGGAATACTACGAGCAGTACTTC. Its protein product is CASSYFQGEYYEQYF.